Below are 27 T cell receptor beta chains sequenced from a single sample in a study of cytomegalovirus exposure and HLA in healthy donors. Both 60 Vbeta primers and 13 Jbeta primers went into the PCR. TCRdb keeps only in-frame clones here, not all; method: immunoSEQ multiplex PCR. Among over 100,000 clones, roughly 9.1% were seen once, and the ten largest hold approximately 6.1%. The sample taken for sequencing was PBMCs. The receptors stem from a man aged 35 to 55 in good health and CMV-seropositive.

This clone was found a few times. CDR3 loop: CASSLRLAGGVEQFF. In DNA, the CDR3 is TGTGCCAGCAGCCTGCGACTAGCGGGAGGGGTTGAGCAGTTCTTC. The chain carries TRBV7-8 and TRBJ2-1, with TRBD2 matching 14 bases. The length of the CDR3 is 15 residues. The germline gives CDR1 SGHVS, CDR2 FQNEAQ. Germline trimming cut 5 bases from V and 9 bases from J; bases unmatched to any gene: 6. The variable domain in full, with the rest retrieved from reference TRBV7-8 and TRBJ2-1, is GAGVSQSPRYKVAKRGQDVALRCDPISGHVSLFWYQQALGQGPEFLTYFQNEAQLDKSGLPSDRFFAERPEGSVSTLKIQRTQQEDSAVYLCASSLRLAGGVEQFFGPGTRLTVL.

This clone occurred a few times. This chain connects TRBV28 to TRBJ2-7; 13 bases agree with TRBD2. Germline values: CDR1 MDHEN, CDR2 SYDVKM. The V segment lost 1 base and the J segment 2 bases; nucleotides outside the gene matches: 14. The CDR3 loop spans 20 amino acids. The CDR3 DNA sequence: TGTGCCAGCAGTTTATTTAAAGTTGGGACTAGCGGGGATGTACCCTACGAGCAGTACTTC. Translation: CASSLFKVGTSGDVPYEQYF.

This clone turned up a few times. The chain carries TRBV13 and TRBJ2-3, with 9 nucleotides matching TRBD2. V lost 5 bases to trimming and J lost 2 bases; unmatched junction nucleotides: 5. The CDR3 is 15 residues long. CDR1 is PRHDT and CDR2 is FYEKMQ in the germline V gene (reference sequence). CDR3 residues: CASSMTSGNTDTQYF. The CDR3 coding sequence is TGTGCCAGCAGCATGACTAGCGGAAACACAGATACGCAGTATTTT.

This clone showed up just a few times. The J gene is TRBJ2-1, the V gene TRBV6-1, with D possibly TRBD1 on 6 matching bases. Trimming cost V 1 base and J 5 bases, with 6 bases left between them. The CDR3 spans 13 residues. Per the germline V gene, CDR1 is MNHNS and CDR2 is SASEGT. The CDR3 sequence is CASSEGQDNEQFF. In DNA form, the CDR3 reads TGTGCCAGCAGTGAAGGACAGGACAATGAGCAGTTCTTC.

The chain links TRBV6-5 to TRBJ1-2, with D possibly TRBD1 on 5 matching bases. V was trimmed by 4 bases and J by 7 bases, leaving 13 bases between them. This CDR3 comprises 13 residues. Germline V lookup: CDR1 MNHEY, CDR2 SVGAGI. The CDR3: CASSFRASGGYTF. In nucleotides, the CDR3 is TGTGCCAGCAGTTTCAGGGCCTCGGGTGGCTACACCTTC.

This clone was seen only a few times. CDR3 residues: CASSSLAVTQYF. The CDR3 bases are TGTGCCAGCAGCTCTTTGGCCGTTACGCAGTATTTT. V is TRBV11-2 and J is TRBJ2-3; unclear D gene. Germline values: CDR1 SGHAT, CDR2 FQNNGV. Trimming took 4 bases from V and 8 from J, leaving 10 bases between them. The CDR3 extends over 12 amino acids.

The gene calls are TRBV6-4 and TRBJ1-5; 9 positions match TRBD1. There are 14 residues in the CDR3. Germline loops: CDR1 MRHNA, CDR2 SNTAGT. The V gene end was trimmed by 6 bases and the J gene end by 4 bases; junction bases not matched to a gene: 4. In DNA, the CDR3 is TGTGCCAGCAGCAGGGACAGGGTTAATCAGCCCCAGCATTTT. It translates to CASSRDRVNQPQHF.

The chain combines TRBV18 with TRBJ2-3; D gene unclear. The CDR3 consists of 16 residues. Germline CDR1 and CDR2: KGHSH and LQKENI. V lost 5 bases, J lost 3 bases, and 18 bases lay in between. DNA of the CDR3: TGTGCCAGCTCATTGGCCCGGGTGAGAGGAACAGATACGCAGTATTTT. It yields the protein CASSLARVRGTDTQYF.

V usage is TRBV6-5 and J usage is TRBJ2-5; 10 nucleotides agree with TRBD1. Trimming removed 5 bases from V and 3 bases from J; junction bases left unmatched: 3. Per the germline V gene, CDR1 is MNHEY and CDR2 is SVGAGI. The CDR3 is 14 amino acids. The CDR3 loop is CASSTGTGEETQYF. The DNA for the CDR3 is TGTGCCAGCAGTACTGGGACAGGGGAAGAGACCCAGTACTTC.

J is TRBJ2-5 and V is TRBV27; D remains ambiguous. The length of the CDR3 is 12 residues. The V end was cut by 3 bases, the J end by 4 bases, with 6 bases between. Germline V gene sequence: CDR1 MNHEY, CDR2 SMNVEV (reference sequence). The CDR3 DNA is TGTGCCAGCAGTTTGAGAAGAGAGACCCAGTACTTC. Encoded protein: CASSLRRETQYF.

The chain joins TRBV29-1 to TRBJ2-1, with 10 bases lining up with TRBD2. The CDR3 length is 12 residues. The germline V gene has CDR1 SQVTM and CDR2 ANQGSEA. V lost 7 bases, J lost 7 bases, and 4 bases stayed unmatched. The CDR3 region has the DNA TGCAGCGAACTAGCGGGATCAAATGAGCAGTTCTTC. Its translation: CSELAGSNEQFF.

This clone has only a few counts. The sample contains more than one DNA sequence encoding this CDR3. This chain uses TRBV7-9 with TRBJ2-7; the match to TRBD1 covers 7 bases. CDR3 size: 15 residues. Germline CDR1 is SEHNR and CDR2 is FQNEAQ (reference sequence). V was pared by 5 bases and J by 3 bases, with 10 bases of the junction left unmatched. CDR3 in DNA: TGTGCCAGCAGCCCAGCGGCGACAGGGCGCTACGAGCAGTACTTC. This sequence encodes CASSPAATGRYEQYF.

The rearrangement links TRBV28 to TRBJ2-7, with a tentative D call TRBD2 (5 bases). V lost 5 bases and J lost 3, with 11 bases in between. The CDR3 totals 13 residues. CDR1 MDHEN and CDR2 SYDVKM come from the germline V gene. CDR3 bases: TGTGCCAGCAGTCCTACGGACTTCTACGAGCAGTACTTC. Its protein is CASSPTDFYEQYF. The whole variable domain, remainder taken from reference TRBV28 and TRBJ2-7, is DVKVTQSSRYLVKRTGEKVFLECVQDMDHENMFWYRQDPGLGLRLIYFSYDVKMKEKGDIPEGYSVSREKKERFSLILESASTNQTSMYLCASSPTDFYEQYFGPGTRLTVT.

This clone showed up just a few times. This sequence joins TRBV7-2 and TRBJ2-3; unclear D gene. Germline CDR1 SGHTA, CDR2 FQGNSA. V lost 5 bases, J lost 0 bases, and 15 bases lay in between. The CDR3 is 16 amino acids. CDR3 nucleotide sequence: TGTGCCAGCAGCAGTCCTCTAGGCAAGAGCACAGATACGCAGTATTTT. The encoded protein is CASSSPLGKSTDTQYF.

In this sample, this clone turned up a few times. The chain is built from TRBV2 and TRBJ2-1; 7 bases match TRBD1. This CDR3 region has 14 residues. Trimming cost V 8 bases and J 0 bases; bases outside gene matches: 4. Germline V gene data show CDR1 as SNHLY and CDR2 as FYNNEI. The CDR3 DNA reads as TGTGCCAGCGGACCAGGGGGCTCCTACAATGAGCAGTTCTTC. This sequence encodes CASGPGGSYNEQFF.

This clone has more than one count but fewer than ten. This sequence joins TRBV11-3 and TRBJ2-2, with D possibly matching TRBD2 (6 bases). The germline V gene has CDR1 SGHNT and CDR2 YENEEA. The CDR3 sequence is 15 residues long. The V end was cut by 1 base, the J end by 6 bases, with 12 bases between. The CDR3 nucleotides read TGTGCCAGCAGCTTAGGGAGGGAGTTGTCCGGGGAGCTGTTTTTT. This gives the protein CASSLGRELSGELFF.

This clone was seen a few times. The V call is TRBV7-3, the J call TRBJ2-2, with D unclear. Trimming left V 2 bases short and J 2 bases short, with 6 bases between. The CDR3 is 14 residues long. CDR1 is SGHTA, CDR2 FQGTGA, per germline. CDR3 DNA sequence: TGTGCCAGCAGCTTAGGCGGAAACACCGGGGAGCTGTTTTTT. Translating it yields CASSLGGNTGELFF.

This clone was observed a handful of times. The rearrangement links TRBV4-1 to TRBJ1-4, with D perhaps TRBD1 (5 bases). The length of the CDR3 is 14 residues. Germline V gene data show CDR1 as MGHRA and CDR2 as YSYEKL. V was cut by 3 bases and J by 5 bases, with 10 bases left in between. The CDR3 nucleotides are TGCGCCAGCAGCCACGCAGGGCAAAATGAAAAACTGTTTTTT. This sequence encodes CASSHAGQNEKLFF.

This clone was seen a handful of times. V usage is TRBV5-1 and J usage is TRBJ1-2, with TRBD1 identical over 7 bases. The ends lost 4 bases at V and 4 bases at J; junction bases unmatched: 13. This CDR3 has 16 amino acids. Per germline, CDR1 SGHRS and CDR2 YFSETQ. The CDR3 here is CASSRDRTAPVYGYTF. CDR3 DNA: TGCGCCAGCAGCCGGGACAGAACGGCTCCTGTCTATGGCTACACCTTC.

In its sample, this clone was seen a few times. The DNA for the CDR3 is TGTGCCAGCAGAGGACAGGGGGATAGTGGCTACACCTTC. Protein product: CASRGQGDSGYTF. The gene calls are TRBV16 and TRBJ1-2, with 10 bases identical to TRBD1. The CDR3 has 13 amino acids. Trimming took 6 bases from V and 7 from J; bases not matched to a gene: 5. Germline V CDR1 and CDR2: KGHSY, FQNENV.

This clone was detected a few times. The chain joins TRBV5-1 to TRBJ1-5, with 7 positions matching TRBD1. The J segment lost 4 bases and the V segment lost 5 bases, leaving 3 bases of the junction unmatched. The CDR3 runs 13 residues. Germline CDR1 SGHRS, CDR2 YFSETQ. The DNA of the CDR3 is TGCGCCAGCAGAGGGACAGATAATCAGCCCCAGCATTTT. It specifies CASRGTDNQPQHF.

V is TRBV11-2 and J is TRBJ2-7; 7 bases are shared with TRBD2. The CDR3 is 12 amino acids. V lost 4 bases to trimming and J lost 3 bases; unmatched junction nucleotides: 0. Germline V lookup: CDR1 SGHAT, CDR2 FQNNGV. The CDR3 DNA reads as TGTGCCAGCAGCTGGACTAGCTACGAGCAGTACTTC. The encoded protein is CASSWTSYEQYF.

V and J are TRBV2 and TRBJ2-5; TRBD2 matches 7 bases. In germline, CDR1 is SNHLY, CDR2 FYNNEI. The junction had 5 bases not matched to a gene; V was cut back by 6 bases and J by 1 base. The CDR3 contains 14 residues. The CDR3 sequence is CASRGRGGQETQYF. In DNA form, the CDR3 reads TGTGCCAGCAGGGGTCGCGGGGGCCAAGAGACCCAGTACTTC. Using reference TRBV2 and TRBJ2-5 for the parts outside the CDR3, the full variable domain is EPEVTQTPSHQVTQMGQEVILRCVPISNHLYFYWYRQILGQKVEFLVSFYNNEISEKSEIFDDQFSVERPDGSNFTLKIRSTKLEDSAMYFCASRGRGGQETQYFGPGTRLLVL.

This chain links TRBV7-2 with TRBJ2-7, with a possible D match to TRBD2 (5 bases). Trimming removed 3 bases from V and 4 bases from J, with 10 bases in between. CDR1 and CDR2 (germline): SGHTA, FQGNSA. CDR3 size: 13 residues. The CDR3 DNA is TGTGCCAGCAGCTTCAAACTAGAGTACGAGCAGTACTTC. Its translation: CASSFKLEYEQYF.

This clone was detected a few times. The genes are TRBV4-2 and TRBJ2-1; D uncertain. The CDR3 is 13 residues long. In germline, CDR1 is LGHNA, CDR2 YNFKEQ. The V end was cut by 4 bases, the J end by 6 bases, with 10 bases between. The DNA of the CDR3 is TGTGCCAGCAGCCCAGAAAGAGTCAATGAGCAGTTCTTC. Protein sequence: CASSPERVNEQFF.

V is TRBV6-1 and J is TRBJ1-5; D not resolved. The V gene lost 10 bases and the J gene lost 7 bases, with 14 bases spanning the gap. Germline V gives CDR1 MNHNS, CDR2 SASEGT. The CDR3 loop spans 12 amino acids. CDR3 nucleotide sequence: TGTGCCACCGGACTTATTGGGCAGCCCCAGCATTTT. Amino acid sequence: CATGLIGQPQHF.

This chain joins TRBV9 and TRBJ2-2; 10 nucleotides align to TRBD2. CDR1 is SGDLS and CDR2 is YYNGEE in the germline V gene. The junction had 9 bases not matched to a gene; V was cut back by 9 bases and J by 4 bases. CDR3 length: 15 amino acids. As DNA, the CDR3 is TGTGCCACATCAGCTAGCGGGAGTAGCACCGGGGAGCTGTTTTTT. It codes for CATSASGSSTGELFF.